This entry describes one T cell receptor beta chain. This record comes from a study of blood T cell repertoires in COVID-19. Study background: Sites in the United States, Italy and Spain provided acute and convalescent COVID-19 samples.

The CDR3 runs to 17 residues. The V and J ends lost 2 bases and 0 bases respectively, with 11 bases between them. Looked up from germline, CDR1 is LNHDA and CDR2 is SQIVND (reference sequence). In the original workflow: How many nucleated cells were present was estimated from reference gene primer amplification. Sequenced by immunoSEQ multiplex PCR; TCRdb stores in-frame clones only, minus some. The D gene and trimming were derived from the DNA, and the V and J assignments and clone size from that table. The sample lists under 250,000 clones, approximately 88% occurring once. The TCR sequence derives from a man aged 55 to 70 who had recovered from COVID-19. The chain links TRBV19 to TRBJ1-6, with D unresolved. Sequenced input: peripheral blood. CDR3 amino acids: CASSIFAGSSYNSPLHF. The CDR3 DNA is TGTGCCAGTAGTATATTCGCGGGAAGCTCCTATAATTCACCCCTCCACTTT.